Described below is a single T cell receptor beta chain sequence and its context. Its target is not known. The same CDR3 is also encoded by other DNA sequences in this sample. The source of the sample is a study of Ad26.COV2.S vaccination and SARS-CoV-2 variants. Background on the study: Intramuscularly, Ad26.COV2.S was given either once or twice, 56 days apart.

V was cut by 0 bases and J by 10 bases, with 7 bases left in between. Looked up from germline, CDR1 is MNHEY and CDR2 is SVGAGI. The CDR3 is 12 amino acids. Study-wide results and caveats: Substantial breadth in spike-specific CD8+ and CD4+ T cell responses was reportedly seen after vaccination. Vaccine recipients surpassed placebo recipients in spike-specific TCR breadth.

Libraries were prepared by immunoSEQ multiplex PCR; TCRdb keeps only in-frame clonotypes and omits some of them. Of some 520,000 clones in the sample, roughly 87% are singletons; the top ten hold around 13%. As for treatment: some 19 received Ad26.COV2.S at low or high dose, single or two shots; about five received placebo; per-sample allocation not given. Sampling was performed 63 days after the first vaccine or placebo injection. Donation was by an adult aged 18-55 years who was in Boston. The clonotype originates from a person between 18 and 65 years old who received the Ad26.COV2.S COVID-19 vaccine or a placebo. The chain is built from TRBV6-5 and TRBJ2-1, with D possibly TRBD1 on 6 matching bases. The starting material was peripheral blood, obtained in a trial of Ad26.COV2.S vaccine versus placebo. The DNA for the CDR3 is TGTGCCAGCAGTTACTCGGGGACAGAGCAGTTCTTC. Amino acids: CASSYSGTEQFF.